The 26 T cell receptor beta chains below all came from one sample that was sequenced in a study of shared clonotypes between healthy human individuals. Naive CD8 cells, CD45RO-negative and positively selected for CCR7, excluded terminally differentiated effector memory CD45RA+ cells. Sequenced by immunoSEQ multiplex PCR; TCRdb stores in-frame clones only, minus some. Of around 1.9 million clones detected, about 94% appear once; the ten largest clones hold over 1.5%. Input material: naive CD8+ T cells from PBMCs. The receptors stem from a man between 18 and 29 years old in good health. Some clones in this sample may be carry-over from other donors' samples.

This clone was seen just once. The rearrangement uses TRBV28 and TRBJ2-7, with 7 bases aligning to TRBD1. The CDR3 has 12 residues. The germline V gene encodes CDR1 MDHEN and CDR2 SYDVKM. Losses at the gene ends were 6 bases for V and 6 bases for J; bases not matched to a gene: 5. DNA of the CDR3: TGTGCCAGCAGACCAACAGGGGCCGAGCAGTACTTC. As protein: CASRPTGAEQYF.

In the case of this clone: This sample includes further DNA sequences coding for the same CDR3. The chain recombines TRBV7-9 with TRBJ2-7; possibly TRBD1 for D (6 bases). The germline gives CDR1 SEHNR, CDR2 FQNEAQ (reference sequence). The CDR3 has 13 residues. Between the trimmed V and J ends, which lost 3 bases and 4 bases, there was a span of 10 bases. CDR3 protein: CASSFSGAYEQYF. The CDR3 DNA follows: TGTGCCAGCAGCTTTTCAGGGGCTTACGAGCAGTACTTC.

V gene TRBV4-1 combines with J gene TRBJ2-1; D not certain. The CDR3 totals 17 residues. Germline values: CDR1 MGHRA, CDR2 YSYEKL. V dropped 0 bases and J dropped 1 base, with 13 bases sitting between them. CDR3 amino acids: CASSQETTQPSYNEQFF. The CDR3 region has the DNA TGCGCCAGCAGCCAAGAAACCACACAACCGTCCTACAATGAGCAGTTCTTC.

The rearrangement links TRBV14 to TRBJ2-7, with D maybe TRBD2 (6 bases). The CDR3 consists of 15 residues. The V end lost 4 bases, the J end lost 3 bases, and 16 bases lay between the germline ends. The germline CDR1 and CDR2 sequences are SGHDN and FVKESK. The CDR3 DNA is TGTGCCAGCAGCCGGAGGGACGGACTCCTCTACGAGCAGTACTTC. This translates into CASSRRDGLLYEQYF.

V gene TRBV28 combines with J gene TRBJ2-1; D gene uncertain. Trimming left V 5 bases short and J 10 bases short, with 15 bases between. From germline, CDR1 is MDHEN and CDR2 SYDVKM. The CDR3 is made up of 13 amino acids. The CDR3 DNA follows: TGTGCCAGCAGTCCACTACCACGTAGGGAGCAGTTCTTC. This translates into CASSPLPRREQFF.

The chain employs TRBV5-4 and TRBJ2-7, with TRBD2 matching over 7 bases. V lost 4 bases, J lost 3 bases, and 13 bases stayed unmatched. The CDR3 consists of 16 residues. Germline V CDR1 and CDR2: SGHNT, YYREEE (reference sequence). The CDR3 is CASSPTQEGGVYEQYF. CDR3 sequence (DNA): TGTGCCAGCAGCCCTACCCAGGAGGGAGGGGTCTACGAGCAGTACTTC.

The rearrangement joins TRBV2 to TRBJ2-7; TRBD1 matches at 8 bases. V trimming: 3 bases; J trimming: 3 bases; junction bases outside the gene matches: 7. CDR3 size: 15 residues. From germline, CDR1 is SNHLY and CDR2 FYNNEI. CDR3 amino acids: CASSDSYGTGYEQYF. The CDR3 DNA reads TGTGCCAGCAGTGATTCCTACGGGACAGGCTACGAGCAGTACTTC.

This clone was seen only once. The chain has TRBV6-1 and TRBJ2-1; D not certain. CDR1 and CDR2 (germline): MNHNS, SASEGT. With 6 bases removed from V and 5 bases from J, the gap between germline ends came to 11 bases. The CDR3 is made up of 13 amino acids. CDR3 residues: CASRLVGNNEQFF. CDR3 DNA: TGTGCCAGCAGGTTAGTAGGCAACAATGAGCAGTTCTTC.

This chain links TRBV19 with TRBJ2-7; D uncertain. Trimming shortened V by 3 bases and J by 7 bases, and 19 bases separated the two germline ends. Germline V gene lookup returns CDR1 LNHDA and CDR2 SQIVND (reference sequence). This CDR3 spans 15 amino acids. CDR3 amino acids: CASSIGGVTFEEQYF. For the CDR3, the DNA is TGTGCCAGTAGTATTGGCGGAGTAACATTTGAAGAGCAGTACTTC. Drawing the rest from reference TRBV19 and TRBJ2-7, the complete variable domain is DGGITQSPKYLFRKEGQNVTLSCEQNLNHDAMYWYRQDPGQGLRLIYYSQIVNDFQKGDIAEGYSVSREKKESFPLTVTSAQKNPTAFYLCASSIGGVTFEEQYFGPGTRLTVT.

The chain links TRBV10-3 to TRBJ2-1; D gene uncertain. V lost 0 bases, J lost 5 bases, and 8 bases lay in between. The CDR3 runs to 14 residues. Germline V gene lookup returns CDR1 ENHRY and CDR2 SYGVKD. In DNA, the CDR3 is TGTGCCATCAGTGAGTCGACGTGGGACAATGAGCAGTTCTTC. The encoded protein is CAISESTWDNEQFF.

V is TRBV29-1 and J is TRBJ2-7; 9 positions match TRBD2. J was trimmed by 0 bases and V by 7 bases; bases with no gene match: 4. Germline loops: CDR1 SQVTM, CDR2 ANQGSEA. CDR3 length equals 13 residues. CDR3 nucleotide sequence: TGCAGCGCGGAACTAGCGGGCTCCTACGAGCAGTACTTC. It is translated as CSAELAGSYEQYF.

The rearrangement joins TRBV9 to TRBJ2-3, with D unclear. Trimming stripped 4 bases from V and 6 bases from J, with 21 bases between. This CDR3 spans 16 amino acids. CDR1 is SGDLS, CDR2 YYNGEE, per germline. The CDR3 nucleotides are TGTGCCAGCAGCCTCAGTGGTGAGCCAAGGACCGATACGCAGTATTTT. It codes for CASSLSGEPRTDTQYF.

The rearrangement uses TRBV6-1 and TRBJ2-1, with D possibly being TRBD1 (6 bases). This CDR3 has 14 residues. V was pared by 9 bases and J by 0 bases, with 12 bases between. Germline values: CDR1 MNHNS, CDR2 SASEGT. In DNA, the CDR3 is TGTGCCAGTCGGTTACAGGGCTCCTACAATGAGCAGTTCTTC. Protein sequence: CASRLQGSYNEQFF.

This clone was recorded only once. This chain uses TRBV19 with TRBJ1-2; D is undetermined. This CDR3 region has 13 residues. V gave up 5 bases and J gave up 4 bases, with 11 bases separating them. Germline values: CDR1 LNHDA, CDR2 SQIVND (reference sequence). Written as DNA, the CDR3 is TGTGCCAGTAGTTGGGTGCTGGGCTATGGCTACACCTTC. This translates into CASSWVLGYGYTF.

The gene calls are TRBV16 and TRBJ2-7; TRBD1 matches 7 bases. Unmatched junction bases numbered 2, after V lost 0 bases and J lost 6 bases. The germline V gene encodes CDR1 KGHSY and CDR2 FQNENV. The CDR3 extends over 13 amino acids. The CDR3 spells CASSQSAGGEQYF. The CDR3 DNA reads TGTGCCAGCAGCCAATCGGCAGGGGGCGAGCAGTACTTC.

The V call is TRBV29-1, the J call TRBJ2-7; perhaps TRBD1 as D (6 bases). Trimming shortened V by 5 bases and J by 4 bases, and 9 bases separated the two germline ends. This CDR3 is built from 11 residues. In germline, CDR1 is SQVTM, CDR2 ANQGSEA. CDR3 sequence reads: CSVHREYEQYF. DNA for the CDR3: TGCAGCGTTCACAGGGAGTACGAGCAGTACTTC.

In the case of this clone: Within the sample, other DNA sequences also encode this same CDR3. The rearrangement links TRBV27 to TRBJ2-3; D is unclear. Trimming removed 3 bases at V and 1 base at J, with 5 bases between. There are 13 residues in the CDR3. CDR1 is MNHEY and CDR2 is SMNVEV in the germline V gene (reference sequence). CDR3 sequence (DNA): TGTGCCAGCAGTTTTCTCGGCACAGATACGCAGTATTTT. Amino acid sequence: CASSFLGTDTQYF.

The rearrangement joins TRBV21-1 to TRBJ2-1; the table names TRBD2, a call not compared with the DNA. TRBV21-1 is a documented pseudogene. The CDR3 spans 14 residues. The CDR3 DNA follows: TGTGCCAGCAGCTACTCCGGGGGGCCTTGTGAGCAGTTCTTC. Its translation is CASSYSGGPCEQFF.

The chain combines TRBV28 with TRBJ2-7, with TRBD1 matching 9 bases. Trimming removed 6 bases from V and 6 bases from J; junction bases left unmatched: 6. The CDR3 loop spans 13 amino acids. Germline V gives CDR1 MDHEN, CDR2 SYDVKM. The CDR3 region is CASRLRTGAEQYF. DNA of the CDR3: TGTGCCAGCAGACTAAGGACAGGGGCCGAGCAGTACTTC.

The chain joins TRBV9 to TRBJ2-7; 8 bases map to TRBD1. There are 18 residues in the CDR3. V was pared by 5 bases and J by 2 bases, with 18 bases of the junction left unmatched. From germline, CDR1 is SGDLS and CDR2 YYNGEE. The CDR3 DNA reads TGTGCCAGCAGTTCGACAGGGGTGGAAGCGGAAAAAGCCTACGAGCAGTACTTC. This gives the protein CASSSTGVEAEKAYEQYF.

This sequence joins TRBV7-9 and TRBJ2-7; D not resolved. Between the trimmed V and J ends, which lost 1 base and 0 bases, there was a span of 16 bases. Germline lookup yields CDR1 SEHNR and CDR2 FQNEAQ (reference sequence). The CDR3 covers 17 residues. CDR3 bases: TGTGCCAGCAGCTTAGATCTTTCCTTGGGCTACTCCTACGAGCAGTACTTC. Its protein is CASSLDLSLGYSYEQYF. The full variable domain, its missing parts supplied by reference TRBV7-9 and TRBJ2-7, is DTGVSQNPRHKITKRGQNVTFRCDPISEHNRLYWYRQTLGQGPEFLTYFQNEAQLEKSRLLSDRFSAERPKGSFSTLEIQRTEQGDSAMYLCASSLDLSLGYSYEQYFGPGTRLTVT.

This clone was observed once. This chain connects TRBV9 to TRBJ2-1, with no clear D. V was pared by 0 bases and J by 1 base, with 8 bases between. The CDR3 spans 15 residues. Germline assignment: CDR1 SGDLS and CDR2 YYNGEE. The chain's CDR3 is CASSVEDGSYNEQFF. The CDR3 DNA sequence: TGTGCCAGCAGCGTAGAAGATGGGTCCTACAATGAGCAGTTCTTC.

The chain couples TRBV15 to TRBJ1-1; possibly TRBD1 for D (6 bases). Per the germline V gene, CDR1 is LNHNV and CDR2 is YYDKDF (reference sequence). Trimming took 1 base from V and 4 from J, leaving 13 bases between them. The CDR3 is made up of 15 amino acids. The CDR3 region has the DNA TGTGCCACCAGCAGAGCCGAAACAGGGCCCACTGAAGCTTTCTTT. It translates to CATSRAETGPTEAFF.

The chain has TRBV4-1 and TRBJ2-2; TRBD1 matches 7 bases. CDR1 and CDR2 from the germline V gene are MGHRA and YSYEKL. CDR3 length equals 19 residues. J gave up 7 bases and V 3 bases, and 20 bases lay outside the gene matches. Here the CDR3 reads CASSHLPAQGRGRGGELFF. The CDR3 DNA reads TGCGCCAGCAGCCACCTACCCGCCCAGGGTAGGGGGCGCGGCGGGGAGCTGTTTTTT.

This chain joins TRBV15 and TRBJ2-2; the D gene is possibly TRBD1 (5 bases). Trimming left V 6 bases short and J 0 bases short, with 8 bases between. The CDR3 spans 14 residues. The germline gives CDR1 LNHNV, CDR2 YYDKDF (reference sequence). The CDR3 coding sequence is TGTGCCACCAGTGCCAGGGCGAACACCGGGGAGCTGTTTTTT. Translation: CATSARANTGELFF. The full variable domain, completed using reference TRBV15 and TRBJ2-2, is DAMVIQNPRYQVTQFGKPVTLSCSQTLNHNVMYWYQQKSSQAPKLLFHYYDKDFNNEADTPDNFQSRRPNTSFCFLDIRSPGLGDTAMYLCATSARANTGELFFGEGSRLTVL.

The rearrangement joins TRBV9 to TRBJ2-6; D is perhaps TRBD1 (6 bases). CDR3 length: 16 amino acids. Germline V gene data show CDR1 as SGDLS and CDR2 as YYNGEE. Trimming took 4 bases from V and 0 from J, leaving 11 bases between them. The CDR3 here is CASSPQGSSGANVLTF. CDR3 bases: TGTGCCAGCAGCCCTCAGGGGAGCTCTGGGGCCAACGTCCTGACTTTC.